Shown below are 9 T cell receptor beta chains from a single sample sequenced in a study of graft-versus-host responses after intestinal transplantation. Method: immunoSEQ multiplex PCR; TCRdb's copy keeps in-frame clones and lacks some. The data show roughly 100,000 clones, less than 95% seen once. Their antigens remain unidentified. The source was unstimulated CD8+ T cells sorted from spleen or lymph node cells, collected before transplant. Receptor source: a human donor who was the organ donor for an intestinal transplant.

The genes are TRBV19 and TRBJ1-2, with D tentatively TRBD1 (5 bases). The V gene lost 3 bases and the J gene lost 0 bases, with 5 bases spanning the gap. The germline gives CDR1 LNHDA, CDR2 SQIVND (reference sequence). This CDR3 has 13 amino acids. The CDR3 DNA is TGTGCCAGTAGTATCAGGGCTAACTATGGCTACACCTTC. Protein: CASSIRANYGYTF.

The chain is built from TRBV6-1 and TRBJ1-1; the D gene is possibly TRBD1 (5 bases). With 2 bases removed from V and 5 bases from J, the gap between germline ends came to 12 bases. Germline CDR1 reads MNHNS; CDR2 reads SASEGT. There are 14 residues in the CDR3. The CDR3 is CASSEIPEGTEAFF. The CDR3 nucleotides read TGTGCCAGCAGTGAAATCCCGGAGGGGACTGAAGCTTTCTTT.

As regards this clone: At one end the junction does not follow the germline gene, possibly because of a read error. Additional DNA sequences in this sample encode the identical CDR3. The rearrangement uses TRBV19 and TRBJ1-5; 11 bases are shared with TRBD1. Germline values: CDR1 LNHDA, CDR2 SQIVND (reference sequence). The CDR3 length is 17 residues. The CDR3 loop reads CASSIDSGTGGQQPQHF. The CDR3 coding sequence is TGTGCCAGTAGTATAGACTCCGGGACAGGGGGACAACAGCCCCAGCATTTC.

CDR3 residues: CASSDLGGNTEAFF. The CDR3 nucleotides read TGTGCCAGCAGTGATCTAGGGGGGAACACTGAAGCTTTCTTT. V and J are TRBV6-1 and TRBJ1-1; D is perhaps TRBD1 (6 bases). Trimming removed 3 bases from V and 1 base from J, with 9 bases in between. Germline V lookup: CDR1 MNHNS, CDR2 SASEGT. CDR3 size: 14 residues.

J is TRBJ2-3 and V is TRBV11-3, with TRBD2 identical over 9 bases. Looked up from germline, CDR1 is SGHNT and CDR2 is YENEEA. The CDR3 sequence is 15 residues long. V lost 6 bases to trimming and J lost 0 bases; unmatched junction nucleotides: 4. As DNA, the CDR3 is TGTGCCAGCAGGCCCACTAGCGGGAGCACAGATACGCAGTATTTT. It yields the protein CASRPTSGSTDTQYF.

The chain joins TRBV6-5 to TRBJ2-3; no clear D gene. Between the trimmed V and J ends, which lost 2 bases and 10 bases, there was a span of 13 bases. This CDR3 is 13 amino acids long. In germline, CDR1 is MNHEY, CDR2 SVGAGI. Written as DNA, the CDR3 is TGTGCCAGCAGTTACGGTGGCCCCGCTCCGCAGTATTTT. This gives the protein CASSYGGPAPQYF.

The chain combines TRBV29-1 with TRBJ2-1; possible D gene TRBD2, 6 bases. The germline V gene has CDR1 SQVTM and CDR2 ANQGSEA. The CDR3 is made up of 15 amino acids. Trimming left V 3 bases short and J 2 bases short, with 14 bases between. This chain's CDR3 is CSVDNSGSAYNEQFF. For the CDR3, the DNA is TGCAGCGTTGATAACAGCGGGTCTGCCTACAATGAGCAGTTCTTC.

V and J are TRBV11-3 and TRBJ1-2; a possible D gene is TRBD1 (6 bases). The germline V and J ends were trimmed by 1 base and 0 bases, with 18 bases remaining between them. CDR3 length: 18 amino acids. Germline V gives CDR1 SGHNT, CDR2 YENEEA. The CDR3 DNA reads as TGTGCCAGCAGCTTAGGGGGGCAGGTAATGCCTACTAACTATGGCTACACCTTC. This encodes CASSLGGQVMPTNYGYTF.

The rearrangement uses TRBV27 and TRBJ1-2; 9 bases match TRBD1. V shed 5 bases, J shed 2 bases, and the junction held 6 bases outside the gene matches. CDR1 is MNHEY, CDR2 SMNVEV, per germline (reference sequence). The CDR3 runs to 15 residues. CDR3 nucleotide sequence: TGTGCCAGCAGTACATACAGGGGGCGAAACTATGGCTACACCTTC. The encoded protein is CASSTYRGRNYGYTF.